This T cell receptor (beta chain) was sequenced during a study of T-cell reconstitution after alpha-beta-depleted transplantation in children. A library of TCRbeta sequences, prepared with unique molecular identifiers, was generated. TCRdb fed the PCR reads into MiXCR, producing one record per CDR3 protein. The table lists roughly 610,000 distinct CDR3 sequences, roughly 10% of them singletons. Trimming left V 8 bases short and J 5 bases short, with 15 bases between. The CDR3 totals 12 residues. CDR1 DFQATT and CDR2 SNEGSKA come from the germline V gene (reference sequence). The sequence was collected from a human donor who donated a stem cell graft to a child with acute myeloid leukemia. The sample was PBMCs from the stem cell graft donor, taken from the stem cell graft. The chain carries TRBV20-1 and TRBJ1-2; D gene ambiguous. The CDR3 DNA sequence: TGCAGTCCCGATAGGGCTGGATATGGCTACACCTTC. The encoded protein is CSPDRAGYGYTF.